This T cell receptor beta chain was identified in a study of shared clonotypes between healthy human individuals. Each PCR replicate from the sorted subsets contained approximately 0.2 ug DNA, which is about 31,000 T cell genomes. Clones were read by immunoSEQ multiplex PCR, and TCRdb kept only the in-frame ones, dropping some. The sample has approximately 940,000 clones, over 60% seen once; the top ten hold approximately 1.5%. The CDR3 has 17 residues. Unmatched junction bases numbered 9, after V lost 0 bases and J lost 7 bases. Germline V CDR1 and CDR2: MGHRA, YSYEKL. Everyone who donated was a Caucasian adult who lived in Nashville, Tennessee. CD4+ cells underwent separation, giving CD45RA+ naive and CD45RA-negative memory subsets.

The receptor was derived from a man younger than 35 in good health. The sample taken for sequencing was memory CD4+ T cells sorted from blood. Documented subset: CD45RA-negative fraction. The rearrangement joins TRBV4-1 to TRBJ2-3, with 11 bases identical to TRBD2. CDR3 nucleotides: TGCGCCAGCAGCCAAGAGCTAGCGGGGGGCAACAGGAATACGCAGTATTTT. This codes for CASSQELAGGNRNTQYF.